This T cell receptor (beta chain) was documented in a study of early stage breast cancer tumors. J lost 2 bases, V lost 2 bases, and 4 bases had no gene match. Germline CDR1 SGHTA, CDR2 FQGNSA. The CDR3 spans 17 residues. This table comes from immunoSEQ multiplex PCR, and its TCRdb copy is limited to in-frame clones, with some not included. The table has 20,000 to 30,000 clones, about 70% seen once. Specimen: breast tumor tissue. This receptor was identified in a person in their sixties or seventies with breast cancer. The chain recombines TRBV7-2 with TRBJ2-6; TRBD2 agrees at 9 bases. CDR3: CASSLRGRATGANVLTF. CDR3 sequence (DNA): TGTGCCAGCAGCTTACGCGGGAGGGCAACTGGGGCCAACGTCCTGACTTTC.